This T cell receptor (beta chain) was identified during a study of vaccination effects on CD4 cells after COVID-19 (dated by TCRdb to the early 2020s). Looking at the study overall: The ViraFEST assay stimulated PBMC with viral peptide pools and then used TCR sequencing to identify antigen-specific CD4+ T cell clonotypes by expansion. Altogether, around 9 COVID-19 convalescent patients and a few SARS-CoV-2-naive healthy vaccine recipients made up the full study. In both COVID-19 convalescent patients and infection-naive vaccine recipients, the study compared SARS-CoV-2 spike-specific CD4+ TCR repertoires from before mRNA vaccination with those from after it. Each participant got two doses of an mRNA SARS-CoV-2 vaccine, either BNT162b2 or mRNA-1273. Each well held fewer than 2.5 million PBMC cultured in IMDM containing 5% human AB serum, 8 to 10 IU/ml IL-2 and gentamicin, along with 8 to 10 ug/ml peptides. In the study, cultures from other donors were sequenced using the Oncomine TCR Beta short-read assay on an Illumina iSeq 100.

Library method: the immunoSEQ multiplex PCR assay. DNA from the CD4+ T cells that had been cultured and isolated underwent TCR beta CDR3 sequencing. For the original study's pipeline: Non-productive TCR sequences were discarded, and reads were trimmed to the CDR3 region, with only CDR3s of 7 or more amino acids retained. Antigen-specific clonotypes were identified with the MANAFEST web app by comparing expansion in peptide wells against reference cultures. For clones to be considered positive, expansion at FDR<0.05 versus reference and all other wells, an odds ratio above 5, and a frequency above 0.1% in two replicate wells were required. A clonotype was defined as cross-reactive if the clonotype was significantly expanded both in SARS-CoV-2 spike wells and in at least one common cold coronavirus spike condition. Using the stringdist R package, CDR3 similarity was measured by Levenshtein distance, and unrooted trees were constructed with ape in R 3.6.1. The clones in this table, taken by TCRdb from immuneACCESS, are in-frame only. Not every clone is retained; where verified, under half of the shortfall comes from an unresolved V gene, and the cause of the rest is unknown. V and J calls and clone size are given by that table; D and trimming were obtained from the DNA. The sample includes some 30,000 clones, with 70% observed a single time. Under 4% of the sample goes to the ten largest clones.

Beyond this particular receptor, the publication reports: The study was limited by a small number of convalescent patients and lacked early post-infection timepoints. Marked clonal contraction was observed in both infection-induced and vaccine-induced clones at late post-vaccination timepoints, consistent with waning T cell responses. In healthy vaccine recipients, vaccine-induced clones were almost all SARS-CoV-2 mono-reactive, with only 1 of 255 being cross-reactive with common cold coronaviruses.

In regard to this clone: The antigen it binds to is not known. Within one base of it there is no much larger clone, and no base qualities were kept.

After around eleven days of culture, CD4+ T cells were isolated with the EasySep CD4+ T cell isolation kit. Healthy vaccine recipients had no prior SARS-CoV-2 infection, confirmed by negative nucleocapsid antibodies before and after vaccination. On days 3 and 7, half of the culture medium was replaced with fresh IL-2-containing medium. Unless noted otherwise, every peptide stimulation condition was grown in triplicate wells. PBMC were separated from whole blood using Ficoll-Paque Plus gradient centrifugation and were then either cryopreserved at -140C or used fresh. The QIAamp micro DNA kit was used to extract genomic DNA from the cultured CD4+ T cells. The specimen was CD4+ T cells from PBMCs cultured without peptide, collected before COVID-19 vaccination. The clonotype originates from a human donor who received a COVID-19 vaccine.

The CDR3 has the sequence CASSYGGAVYEQYF. DNA sequence: TGTGCCAGCAGTTACGGGGGGGCAGTTTACGAGCAGTACTTC. The chain employs TRBV6-6 and TRBJ2-7; the D segment could be TRBD2, given 7 matching bases. Trimming costs V 2 bases and J 4 bases, and their ends lie 12 bases apart. The germline V gene (reference sequence) supplies CDR1 MNHNY and CDR2 SVGAGI. The CDR3 starts with the cysteine, ends with the phenylalanine, and has 14 residues. The read is trimmed to its CDR3 DNA, 42 bases read in frame from base 1.